The table lists the clone carrying this T cell receptor (beta chain) with many counts. J was trimmed by 7 bases and V by 7 bases; bases with no gene match: 10. This CDR3 is built from 15 residues. Germline lookup yields CDR1 MNHNS and CDR2 SASEGT. This entry comes from a study of neurological immune-mediated disorders. TCRdb re-derived calls from the 5' RACE reads in MiXCR, one entry per CDR3 protein. The sample includes about 33,000 distinct CDR3 sequences, more than 10% seen only once; the top ten take around 2.3%. This sample's time point: longitudinal time-point 2. The study used blood bank volunteers in Maryland, USA, as healthy controls.

The sequencing sample was made of PBMCs. The clonotype was recovered from a woman between 40 and 50 years old in good health. The genes are TRBV6-1 and TRBJ1-2; TRBD1 matches at 12 bases. The CDR3 bases are TGTGCCAGCACCGATCCGGGACAGGGGGCCGGTGGCTACACCTTC. Translation: CASTDPGQGAGGYTF.